This record looks at one T cell receptor (beta chain) sequence and its context. This clonotype showed up just a few times. Its antigen is not yet known. No much larger clonotype is one base removed from it; base qualities were not supplied. Library method: 5' RACE. The sequencing machine was an Illumina HiSeq 2500. A second PCR of about 6 to 11 cycles was run with a J-beta primer mix and a sample-barcoded 5' primer. A unique molecular identifier was introduced onto each TCR beta cDNA molecule by a template-switch 5' adaptor carrying 12 random nucleotides. Each sample yielded at least 2.5 million CDR3-containing paired-end reads. The Mint cDNA synthesis kit, primed by a TRBC-specific oligonucleotide, was used to synthesize first-strand cDNA from all RNA. Following uracil-DNA glycosylase treatment, all cDNA underwent a first 18-cycle PCR with the universal primers M1SS and BC2_uni_R. Turning to the authors' computational methods: Each sample was normalized by randomly selecting 1 million high-quality reads, each carrying a distinct molecular identifier. Reads with shared molecular identifiers were discarded instead of being binned into consensus sequences. MiTCR, set to a Q25 quality threshold and the strictest error-elimination algorithm, was used for CDR3 identification, clonotype clustering and error correction. A nonparametric unseen species model using Euler transformation provided a lower-bound estimate of total TCR beta diversity. The public reads were run again by TCRdb, first through fastp at Q25 and then through MiXCR, and only productive beta chains were kept. Here each entry gathers all rows of one CDR3 protein and keeps the most common genes and DNA. The V and J calls here are based on TCRdb, not the publication. A total of hundreds of thousands of distinct CDR3 sequences appear in this sample, 62% of them only once. About a quarter of the sample comes from the top ten.

Systemically healthy Caucasian individuals from Russia, some 36 in total and aged roughly 6 to 100 years, were included as donors. Each donor gave roughly 11 milliliters of peripheral blood, drawn into EDTA-treated Vacutainer tubes. Ficoll-Paque density-gradient centrifugation was used to isolate PBMCs, with at least 6 million obtained per sample. Trizol reagent was used to extract total RNA from the PBMCs, yielding at least 5 micrograms per sample. For every donor, flow cytometry on a PBMC aliquot measured the percentage of naive CD45RAhigh/CD27high T cells. The data originate from a study of blood T cells in healthy people across ages (dated by TCRdb to 2013 to 2016). Notes on the research overall: In model experiments, template switching captured about one uniquely barcoded TCR beta cDNA molecule for every two T cells. Donors of different ages were randomly distributed across sequencing lanes to avoid experimental bias. Donors were grouped into four age groups: young (average about 15 years), middle-aged (approximately 41), aged (over 55) and long-lived (just over 80). Using deep sequencing normalized with unique cDNA molecular identifiers, the study measured how TCR beta repertoire diversity changes with age. The study analyzed two additional independent replicas of 1 million unique cDNA reads from the same blood draw for two donors, one aged 18 to 30 and one aged 80 or older.

What the authors observed across the whole study: Observed TCR beta diversity correlated strongly with the percentage of naive T cells measured by flow cytometry. Since profiling was done on bulk unsorted PBMCs, naive and antigen-experienced compartments could not be conclusively compared. Estimates of total diversity from one million sequenced T cells were regarded as lower bounds and underestimates. Compared with the aged group, more naive CD4+ T cells, fewer expanded clones and increased TCR diversity were shown by the long-lived group, suggesting age selection. As age increased, observed TCR beta diversity per million T cells dropped in a roughly linear way, and a significant reduction was already evident by age 40. Because donor CMV infection status was unknown, age-related changes in expanded clonotypes were potentially confounded.

The sample consisted of blood. The TCR originated in a man aged 25-45 years in good health.

The CDR3 loop reads CASSQESTGPTDTQYF. The DNA is TGTGCCAGCAGCCAAGAATCGACAGGACCCACAGATACGCAGTATTTT. The V gene is TRBV4-2 and the J gene is TRBJ2-3; perhaps TRBD1 is the D gene, with 6 bases matching. The CDR3 has 16 amino acids, counting the end cysteine and phenylalanine. The CDR3 DNA has 48 bases and is translated from base 1. In the germline V gene, CDR1 corresponds to LGHNA and CDR2 to YNFKEQ. Trimming costs V 0 bases and J 2 bases, and their ends lie 12 bases apart.